This T cell receptor beta chain originates from a study of T-cell reconstitution after alpha-beta-depleted transplantation in children. The CDR3 loop spans 12 amino acids. The V gene lost 6 bases and the J gene lost 5 bases, with 8 bases spanning the gap. In its sample, this clonotype was seen many times. Unique molecular identifiers featured in how the TCRbeta library was prepared. TCRdb ran MiXCR on the PCR reads and lists one entry per CDR3 protein. The table includes about 610,000 distinct CDR3 sequences, 8% to 11% detected once. The chain links TRBV12-3 or TRBV12-4 to TRBJ2-4; D ambiguous. The sample was PBMCs from the stem cell graft donor, taken from the stem cell graft. This TCR derives from a human donor who donated a stem cell graft to a child with acute myeloid leukemia. This CDR3 reads CASSQYQNIQYF. DNA of the CDR3: TGTGCCAGCAGCCAATACCAAAACATTCAGTACTTC.